This T cell receptor beta chain came from a study of blood T cell repertoires in COVID-19 (dated by TCRdb to about 2020). Concerning the study at large: Collaborator samples came from the United States, Italy and Spain and covered acute and convalescent phases of COVID-19. The prospective study material was composed of cDNA or gDNA derived from T cells, B-cell-depleted T cells, or PBMCs. The dataset comprised deeply sampled blood TCRbeta repertoires from subjects exposed to, actively infected with, or recovered from COVID-19. The repertoires were released in a freely available public database intended as a resource for research on the immune response to SARS-CoV-2. The samples were drawn from two sources: the first 160 participants of the ongoing ImmuneRACE study, and 950 to 1,500 subjects contributed by 6 global collaborators. Sample metadata almost always included a de-identified subject ID, COVID-19 status, age in years and sex. Where HLA class I and class II types were available, the types were taken from metadata supplied by the sample provider, not from assay-based typing.

The study at large found these results: How much clinical and demographic metadata was included differed by source and by participant, and the metadata was provided uncurated.

CDR3 length: 14 amino acids, cysteine to phenylalanine. Kept here is only the CDR3 DNA, which spans 42 bases and is read in frame from base 1. Between the V and J ends, shortened by 3 bases and 7 bases respectively, the junction contains 16 bases. The CDR1 and CDR2 encoded by the germline V gene are SGDLS and YYNGEE. Only a few counts were recorded for this clone. Which antigen it targets is not known. There are no base qualities to consult, and no much larger clone falls within one base. At one collaborating source in Seattle, patients were enrolled during active infection and were followed longitudinally through the course of disease. Each collaborating institution followed its own protocols to collect whole blood in K2EDTA tubes. Collaborator samples were shipped for TCRbeta analysis as frozen whole blood, isolated PBMCs, or DNA extracted from either sample type. TCRbeta CDR3 regions were amplified from genomic DNA using the immunoSEQ Assay, a bias-controlled multiplex PCR. The original methods were these. The number of nucleated cells in each sample was estimated from the amplification of reference gene primers within the assay. To quantify the absolute abundance of each unique TCRbeta CDR3 rearrangement, sequence reads were collapsed and filtered. For each sample, productive Simpson clonality was calculated by taking the square root of Simpson's diversity index across productive rearrangements. TCRdb took over this immuneACCESS table, retaining in-frame rearrangements with V and J assigned. Such tables are incomplete; in checked studies, under half of the missing clones stem from an unresolved V gene, and the remainder is unexplained. V and J calls plus clone size are reproduced from that table; the DNA served to infer D and trimming. The sample includes roughly 440,000 clones, with more than 70% observed a single time. The ten largest make up around 12% of the sample.

Here the chain combines TRBV9 and TRBJ1-2; a tentative D call is TRBD1 (6 bases match). The sequenced sample consisted of peripheral blood. The receptor was isolated from a woman aged 50 to 60 with COVID-19, enrolled during active disease. Read as DNA, the sequence is TGTGCCAGCAGCGATCGACCAGGGGAGGGTGGCTACACCTTC. It encodes CASSDRPGEGGYTF.